Reported below is one T cell receptor beta chain. The antigen remains undetermined. The sample comes from a study of cytomegalovirus exposure and HLA in healthy donors. Study-wide results and limits: Accurate HLA-A and HLA-B prediction from TCR beta sequences was reported for most subjects.

With 60 Vbeta and 13 Jbeta primers, the PCR was carried out. Profiling relied on immunoSEQ multiplex PCR, and the TCRdb table lists in-frame clones only, not all of them. This sample has some 150,000 clones, with around 79% found just once. CDR1 SGHNT and CDR2 YYREEE come from the germline V gene (reference sequence). The CDR3 loop spans 14 amino acids. The V and J ends lost 1 base and 7 bases respectively, with 12 bases between them. The sample taken for sequencing was PBMCs. The rearrangement joins TRBV5-4 to TRBJ2-1, with D maybe TRBD2 (5 bases). This sequence originates from a man aged 40-50 years in good health and CMV-seronegative. The CDR3 loop is CASSLTGSKNEQFF. The CDR3 nucleotides read TGTGCCAGCAGCTTGACGGGGTCCAAAAATGAGCAGTTCTTC.